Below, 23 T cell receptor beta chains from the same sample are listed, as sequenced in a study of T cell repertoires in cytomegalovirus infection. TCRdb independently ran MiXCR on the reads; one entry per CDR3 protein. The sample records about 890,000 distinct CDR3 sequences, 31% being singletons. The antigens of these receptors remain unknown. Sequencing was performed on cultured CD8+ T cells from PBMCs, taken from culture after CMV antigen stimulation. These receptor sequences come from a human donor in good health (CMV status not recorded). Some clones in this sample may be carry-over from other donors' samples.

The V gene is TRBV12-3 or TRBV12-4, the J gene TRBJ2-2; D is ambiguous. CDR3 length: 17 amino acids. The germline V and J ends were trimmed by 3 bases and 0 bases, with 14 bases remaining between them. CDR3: CASSFSSGTANTGELFF. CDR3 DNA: TGTGCCAGCAGTTTCAGTTCGGGTACCGCGAACACCGGGGAGCTGTTTTTT.

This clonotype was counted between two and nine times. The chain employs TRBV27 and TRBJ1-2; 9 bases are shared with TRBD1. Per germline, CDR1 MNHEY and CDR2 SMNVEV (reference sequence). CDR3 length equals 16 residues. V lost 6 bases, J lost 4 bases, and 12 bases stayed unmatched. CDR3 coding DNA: TGTGCCAGCAGGGGACAGGGAGGGCCGTGGGGCTATGGCTACACCTTC. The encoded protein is CASRGQGGPWGYGYTF.

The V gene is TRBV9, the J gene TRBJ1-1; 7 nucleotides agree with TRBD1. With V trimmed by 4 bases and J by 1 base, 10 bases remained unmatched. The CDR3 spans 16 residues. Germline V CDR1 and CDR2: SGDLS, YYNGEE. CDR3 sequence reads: CASSPADRTQNTEAFF. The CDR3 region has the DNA TGTGCCAGCAGCCCAGCGGACAGGACACAGAACACTGAAGCTTTCTTT.

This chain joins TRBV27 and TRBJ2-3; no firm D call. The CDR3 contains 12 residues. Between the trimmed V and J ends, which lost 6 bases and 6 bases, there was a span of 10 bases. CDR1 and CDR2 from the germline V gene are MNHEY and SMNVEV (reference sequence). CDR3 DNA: TGTGCCAGCAGCACAAGGTTGGATACGCAGTATTTT. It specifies CASSTRLDTQYF.

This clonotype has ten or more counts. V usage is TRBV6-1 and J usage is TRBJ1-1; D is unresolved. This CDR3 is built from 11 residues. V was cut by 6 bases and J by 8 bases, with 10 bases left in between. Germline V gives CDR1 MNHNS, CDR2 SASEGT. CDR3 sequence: CASSRGLEAFF. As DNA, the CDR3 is TGTGCCAGCAGCCGTGGGTTAGAAGCTTTCTTT.

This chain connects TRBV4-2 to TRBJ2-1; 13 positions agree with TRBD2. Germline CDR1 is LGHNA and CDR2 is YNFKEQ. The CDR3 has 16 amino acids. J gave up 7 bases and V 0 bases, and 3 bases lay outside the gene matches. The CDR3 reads CASSQDTSGGANEQFF. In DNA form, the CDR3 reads TGTGCCAGCAGCCAAGATACTAGCGGGGGGGCTAATGAGCAGTTCTTC.

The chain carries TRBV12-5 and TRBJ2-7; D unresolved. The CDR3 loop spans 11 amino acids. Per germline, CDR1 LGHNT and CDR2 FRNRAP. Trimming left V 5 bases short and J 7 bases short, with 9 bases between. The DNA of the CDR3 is TGTGCTAGTGGTGATCTGAGGGAGCAGTACTTC. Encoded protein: CASGDLREQYF.

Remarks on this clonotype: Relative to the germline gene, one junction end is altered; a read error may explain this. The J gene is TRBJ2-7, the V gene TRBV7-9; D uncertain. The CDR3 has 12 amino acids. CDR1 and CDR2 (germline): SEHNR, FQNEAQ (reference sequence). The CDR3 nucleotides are TGTGCCAGCAGCTTAGCGGTCAGGCCTCCGCACTTC. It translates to CASSLAVRPPHF.

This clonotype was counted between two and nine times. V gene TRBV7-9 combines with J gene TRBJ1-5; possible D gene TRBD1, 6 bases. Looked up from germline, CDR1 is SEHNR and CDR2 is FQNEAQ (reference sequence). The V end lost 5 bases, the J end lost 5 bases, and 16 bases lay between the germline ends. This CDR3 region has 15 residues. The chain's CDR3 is CASSAAGEKDQPQHF. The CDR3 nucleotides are TGTGCCAGCAGCGCTGCAGGGGAAAAGGATCAGCCCCAGCATTTT.

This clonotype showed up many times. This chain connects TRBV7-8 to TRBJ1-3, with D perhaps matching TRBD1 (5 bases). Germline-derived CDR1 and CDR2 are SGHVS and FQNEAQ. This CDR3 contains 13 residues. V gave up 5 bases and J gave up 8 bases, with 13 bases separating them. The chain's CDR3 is CASSATVGHTIYF. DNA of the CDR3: TGTGCCAGCAGCGCCACCGTGGGGCACACCATATATTTT.

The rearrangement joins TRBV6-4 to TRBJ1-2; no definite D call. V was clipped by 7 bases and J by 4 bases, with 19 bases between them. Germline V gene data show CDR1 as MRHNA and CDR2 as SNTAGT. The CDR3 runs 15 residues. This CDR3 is CASILIQLVVYGYTF. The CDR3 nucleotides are TGTGCCAGCATCCTAATCCAGTTAGTAGTCTATGGCTACACCTTC.

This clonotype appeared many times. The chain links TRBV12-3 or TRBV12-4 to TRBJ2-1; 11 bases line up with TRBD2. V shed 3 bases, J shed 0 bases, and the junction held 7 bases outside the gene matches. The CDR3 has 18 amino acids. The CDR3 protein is CASSFATSGVSSYNEQFF. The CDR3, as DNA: TGTGCCAGCAGTTTTGCGACTAGCGGGGTAAGCTCCTACAATGAGCAGTTCTTC.

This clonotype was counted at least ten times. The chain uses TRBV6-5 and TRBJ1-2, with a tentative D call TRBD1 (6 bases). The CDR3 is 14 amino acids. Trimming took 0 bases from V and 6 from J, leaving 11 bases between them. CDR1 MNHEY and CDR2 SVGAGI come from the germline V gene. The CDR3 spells CASSYSEGGNGYTF. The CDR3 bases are TGTGCCAGCAGTTACTCGGAGGGGGGAAATGGCTACACCTTC.

CDR3 DNA sequence: TGTGCTAGTGGCCTACAGAGACTCACAGATACGCAGTATTTT. It specifies CASGLQRLTDTQYF. The chain joins TRBV12-5 to TRBJ2-3; D call uncertain. Trimming left V 6 bases short and J 2 bases short, with 12 bases between. The CDR3 totals 14 residues. Germline-derived CDR1 and CDR2 are LGHNT and FRNRAP.

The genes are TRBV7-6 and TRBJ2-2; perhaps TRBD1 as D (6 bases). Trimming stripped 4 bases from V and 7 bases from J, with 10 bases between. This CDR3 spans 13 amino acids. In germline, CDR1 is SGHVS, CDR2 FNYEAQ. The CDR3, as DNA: TGTGCCAGCAGCTCGACAGGTTACGGGGAGCTGTTTTTT. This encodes CASSSTGYGELFF. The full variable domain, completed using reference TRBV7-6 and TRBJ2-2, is GAGVSQSPRYKVTKRGQDVALRCDPISGHVSLYWYRQALGQGPEFLTYFNYEAQQDKSGLPNDRFSAERPEGSISTLTIQRTEQRDSAMYRCASSSTGYGELFFGEGSRLTVL.

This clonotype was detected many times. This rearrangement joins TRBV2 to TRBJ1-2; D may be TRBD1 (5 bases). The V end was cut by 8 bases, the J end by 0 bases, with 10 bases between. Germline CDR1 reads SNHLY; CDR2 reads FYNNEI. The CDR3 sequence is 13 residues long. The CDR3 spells CASGWGSNYGYTF. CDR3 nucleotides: TGTGCCAGCGGTTGGGGGTCTAACTATGGCTACACCTTC.

CDR3 region: CASSPLLAGGGNEQFF. CDR3 nucleotides: TGTGCCAGCAGCCCCCTACTAGCGGGGGGTGGCAATGAGCAGTTCTTC. The rearrangement links TRBV7-3 to TRBJ2-1; 12 nucleotides align to TRBD2. The CDR3 covers 16 residues. Germline V gene sequence: CDR1 SGHTA, CDR2 FQGTGA. The junction had 8 bases not matched to a gene; V was cut back by 5 bases and J by 6 bases.

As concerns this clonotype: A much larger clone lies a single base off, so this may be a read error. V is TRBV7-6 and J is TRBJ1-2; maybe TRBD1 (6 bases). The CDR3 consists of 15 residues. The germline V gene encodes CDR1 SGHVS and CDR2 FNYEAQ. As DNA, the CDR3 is TGTGTCAGCACCCAAGGGGACACCAAACGTCGGGGCTACACCTTC. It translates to CVSTQGDTKRRGYTF.

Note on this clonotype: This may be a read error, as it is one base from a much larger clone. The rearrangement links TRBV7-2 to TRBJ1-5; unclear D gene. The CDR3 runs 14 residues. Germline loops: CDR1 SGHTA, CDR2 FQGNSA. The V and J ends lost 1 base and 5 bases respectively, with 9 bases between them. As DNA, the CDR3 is TGTGCCAGCAGCTTAGATCTGGGCTATCAGCCCCAGCATTTT. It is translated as CASSLDLGYQPQHF.

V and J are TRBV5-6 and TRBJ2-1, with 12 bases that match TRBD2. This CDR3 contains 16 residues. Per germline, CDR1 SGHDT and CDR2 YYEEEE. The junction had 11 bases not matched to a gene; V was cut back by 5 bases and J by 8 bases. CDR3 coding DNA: TGTGCCAGCAGTTTCCCTTCTAGCGGGGGGGCCTATGAGCAGTTCTTC. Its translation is CASSFPSSGGAYEQFF.

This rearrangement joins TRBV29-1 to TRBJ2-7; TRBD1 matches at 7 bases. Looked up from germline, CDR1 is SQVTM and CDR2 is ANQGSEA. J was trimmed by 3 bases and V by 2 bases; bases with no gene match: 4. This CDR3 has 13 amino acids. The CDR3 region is CSVELTGNYEQYF. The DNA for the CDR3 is TGCAGCGTTGAACTGACAGGGAACTACGAGCAGTACTTC.

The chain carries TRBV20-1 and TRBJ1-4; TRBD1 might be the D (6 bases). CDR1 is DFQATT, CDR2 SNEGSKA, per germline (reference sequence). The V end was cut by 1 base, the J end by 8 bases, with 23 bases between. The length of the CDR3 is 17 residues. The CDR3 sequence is CSARVLRTAPGHEKLFF. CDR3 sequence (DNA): TGCAGTGCTAGAGTATTGAGGACAGCCCCAGGCCACGAAAAACTGTTTTTT.

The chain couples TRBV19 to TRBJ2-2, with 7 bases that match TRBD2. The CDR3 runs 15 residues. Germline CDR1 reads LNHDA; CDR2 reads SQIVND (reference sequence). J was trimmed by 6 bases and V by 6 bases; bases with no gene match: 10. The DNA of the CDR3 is TGTGCCAGTAGGTCCAGCGGGGCAGGCGCCGGGGAGCTGTTTTTT. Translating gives CASRSSGAGAGELFF.